The 11 T cell receptor beta chains listed next were all sequenced from one sample in a study of OX40 agonist ivuxolimab in advanced cancers. The table came from immunoSEQ multiplex PCR; TCRdb's copy has only in-frame clones and leaves some out. The sample holds approximately 40,000 clones, 83% seen once. The specimen was CD4+ or CD8+ T cells sorted from blood, collected in a trial of the OX40 agonist ivuxolimab. The origin of the receptors is an adult with an advanced solid tumor such as melanoma, head and neck, liver or kidney cancer.

The chain recombines TRBV7-9 with TRBJ2-7, with 11 bases lining up with TRBD2. Germline CDR1 SEHNR, CDR2 FQNEAQ (reference sequence). With V trimmed by 5 bases and J by 4 bases, 7 bases remained unmatched. CDR3 size: 15 residues. The CDR3 DNA reads TGTGCCAGCAGCCCAAGACTAGCGGGAAATTACGAGCAGTACTTC. Translated, it gives CASSPRLAGNYEQYF.

The chain joins TRBV12-5 to TRBJ1-2, with D maybe TRBD1 (6 bases). The CDR3 consists of 15 residues. Per the germline V gene, CDR1 is LGHNT and CDR2 is FRNRAP. V dropped 4 bases and J dropped 1 base, with 13 bases sitting between them. CDR3 sequence: CASGSDRDINYGYTF. The CDR3 DNA sequence: TGTGCTAGTGGTTCGGACCGGGACATTAACTATGGCTACACCTTC.

V usage is TRBV5-6 and J usage is TRBJ2-5; D not certain. The CDR3 has 15 residues. CDR1 and CDR2 from the germline V gene are SGHDT and YYEEEE. Trimming left V 0 bases short and J 5 bases short, with 14 bases between. The CDR3 is CASSLAGGYGETQYF. The CDR3 bases are TGTGCCAGCAGCTTGGCGGGTGGATACGGGGAGACCCAGTACTTC.

The chain couples TRBV30 to TRBJ2-3; D might be TRBD1 or TRBD2, each matching 5 bases. The CDR3 sequence is 14 residues long. Germline assignment: CDR1 GTSNPN and CDR2 SVGIG (reference sequence). The ends were cut back, 1 base at V and 0 bases at J, with 8 bases in the middle. The CDR3 region has the DNA TGTGCCTGGAGTGCGGGGACCAGCACAGATACGCAGTATTTT. This codes for CAWSAGTSTDTQYF.

The chain couples TRBV6-6 to TRBJ2-2; 7 positions agree with TRBD2. This CDR3 region has 12 residues. Germline trimming cut 7 bases from V and 7 bases from J; bases unmatched to any gene: 3. The germline V gene encodes CDR1 MNHNY and CDR2 SVGAGI (reference sequence). The CDR3 DNA follows: TGTGCCAGCACTAGCGGCATCGGGGAGCTGTTTTTT. The encoded protein is CASTSGIGELFF.

CDR3: CASSKVAGNNEQFF. CDR3 nucleotide sequence: TGTGCCAGCAGTAAGGTCGCAGGAAACAATGAGCAGTTCTTC. The chain is built from TRBV25-1 and TRBJ2-1; D remains ambiguous. The CDR3 runs to 14 residues. Germline CDR1 MGHDK, CDR2 SYGVNS. Trimming took off 5 bases at V and 5 bases at J, with 13 bases between the two ends. The full variable domain, rest sourced from reference TRBV25-1 and TRBJ2-1, is EADIYQTPRYLVIGTGKKITLECSQTMGHDKMYWYQQDPGMELHLIHYSYGVNSTEKGDLSSESTVSRIRTEHFPLTLESARPSHTSQYLCASSKVAGNNEQFFGPGTRLTVL.

The V gene is TRBV19, the J gene TRBJ2-1; no firm D call. CDR1 and CDR2 from the germline V gene are LNHDA and SQIVND (reference sequence). The CDR3 runs 11 residues. V lost 6 bases and J 8 bases, leaving 8 bases between the germline ends. In DNA form, the CDR3 reads TGTGCCAGTAGATTGGGCGATGAGCAGTTCTTC. The encoded protein is CASRLGDEQFF.

This sequence joins TRBV4-3 and TRBJ2-5; D unclear. Germline-derived CDR1 and CDR2 are LGHNA and YSLEER. V dropped 0 bases and J dropped 12 bases, with 20 bases sitting between them. This CDR3 is built from 15 residues. CDR3 DNA: TGCGCCAGCAGCCAAGATCGCGCTACAGCTGGGAAGGAGTACTTC. Translating it yields CASSQDRATAGKEYF.

V and J are TRBV2 and TRBJ2-2; perhaps TRBD1 as D (6 bases). Germline V gives CDR1 SNHLY, CDR2 FYNNEI. This CDR3 spans 13 amino acids. V was pared by 5 bases and J by 7 bases, with 11 bases between. This CDR3 is CASSWGLNGELFF. The DNA of the CDR3 is TGTGCCAGCAGTTGGGGGCTGAACGGGGAGCTGTTTTTT.

This clone is termed medium-sized (0.01 to 0.1%). CDR3: CASSGDTGELSYEQYF. The CDR3 nucleotides are TGTGCCAGCAGTGGGGACACAGGGGAACTATCCTACGAGCAGTACTTC. The chain has TRBV2 and TRBJ2-7; 7 bases are shared with TRBD1. This CDR3 region has 16 residues. Germline CDR1 and CDR2: SNHLY and FYNNEI. V trimming: 4 bases; J trimming: 1 base; junction bases outside the gene matches: 10. The whole variable domain, remainder taken from reference TRBV2 and TRBJ2-7, is EPEVTQTPSHQVTQMGQEVILRCVPISNHLYFYWYRQILGQKVEFLVSFYNNEISEKSEIFDDQFSVERPDGSNFTLKIRSTKLEDSAMYFCASSGDTGELSYEQYFGPGTRLTVT.

This clone has just one count. The gene calls are TRBV7-9 and TRBJ2-7; TRBD1 agrees at 9 bases. Trimming at V came to 5 bases and at J to 2 bases, leaving 7 bases not matched to a gene. The length of the CDR3 is 15 residues. Looked up from germline, CDR1 is SEHNR and CDR2 is FQNEAQ (reference sequence). CDR3 sequence: CASSQQGAIAYEQYF. The CDR3 region has the DNA TGTGCCAGCAGCCAACAGGGGGCGATCGCCTACGAGCAGTACTTC.